These 12 T cell receptor beta chains originate from one sample sequenced in a study of blood T cells in healthy people across ages. Alongside a J-beta primer mix, a sample-barcoded 5' primer served in a second PCR lasting roughly 6 to 11 cycles. One entry per CDR3 protein results from TCRdb running MiXCR on the 5' RACE reads. The sample yields 730,000 or so distinct CDR3 sequences, more than 40% seen once. The sample consisted of blood. Source of these receptors: a woman aged 55 to 70 in good health.

In DNA, the CDR3 is TGTGCCAGCAGCTTAGCGCCTGGCGCGGTCAAAAACATTCAGTACTTC. Translated, it gives CASSLAPGAVKNIQYF. V is TRBV7-2 and J is TRBJ2-4; D ambiguous. Per the germline V gene, CDR1 is SGHTA and CDR2 is FQGNSA. CDR3 length: 16 amino acids. The V and J ends lost 0 bases and 3 bases respectively, with 12 bases between them. The full variable domain, its missing parts supplied by reference TRBV7-2 and TRBJ2-4, is GAGVSQSPSNKVTEKGKDVELRCDPISGHTALYWYRQSLGQGLEFLIYFQGNSAPDKSGLPSDRFSAERTGGSVSTLTIQRTQQEDSAVYLCASSLAPGAVKNIQYFGAGTRLSVL.

This chain uses TRBV6-2 or TRBV6-3 with TRBJ2-7; maybe TRBD1 (6 bases). The CDR3 is made up of 13 amino acids. The germline CDR1 and CDR2 sequences are MNHEY and SVGEGT. Deletions cut 6 bases from V and 5 bases from J, with 14 bases between. In DNA form, the CDR3 reads TGTGCCAGCAGAGCCGTGTCAGGGGACGAGCAGTACTTC. Translating gives CASRAVSGDEQYF.

A few counts support this clonotype. V usage is TRBV27 and J usage is TRBJ1-2; TRBD1 might be the D (5 bases). The V gene's germline CDR1 is MNHEY and CDR2 SMNVEV (reference sequence). The CDR3 has 14 residues. The V end was cut by 6 bases, the J end by 4 bases, with 15 bases between. CDR3 loop: CASSRRVPGYGYTF. The CDR3 nucleotides read TGTGCCAGCAGCCGCAGGGTTCCGGGCTATGGCTACACCTTC.

This clonotype was counted ten times or more. The chain employs TRBV20-1 and TRBJ2-7, with D hard to call. Trimming removed 3 bases from V and 6 bases from J, with 9 bases in between. Germline V gene sequence: CDR1 DFQATT, CDR2 SNEGSKA (reference sequence). The CDR3 spans 11 residues. The CDR3 DNA is TGCAGTGCTAGTCCTGGGCCCGAGCAGTACTTC. Amino acid sequence: CSASPGPEQYF.

The CDR3 DNA reads as TGCAGCTTACGACAGGGGGTTAGCACAGATACGCAGTATTTT. Translating gives CSLRQGVSTDTQYF. The chain couples TRBV29-1 to TRBJ2-3; 9 bases line up with TRBD1. The CDR3 has 14 residues. Germline V gene data show CDR1 as SQVTM and CDR2 as ANQGSEA. The J segment lost 0 bases and the V segment lost 8 bases, leaving 6 bases of the junction unmatched.

In its sample, this clonotype was seen once. The chain has TRBV13 and TRBJ1-1, with a weak D call TRBD1 (5 bases). V lost 4 bases and J lost 5, with 14 bases in between. Germline CDR1 reads PRHDT; CDR2 reads FYEKMQ (reference sequence). The CDR3 contains 14 residues. The CDR3 sequence is CASSSDRGGTEAFF. The CDR3 coding sequence is TGTGCCAGCAGCTCGGACCGCGGGGGTACTGAAGCTTTCTTT.

In this sample, this clonotype turned up once. One end of the junction fails to match germline, which may point to a read error. The rearrangement uses TRBV4-1 and TRBJ2-1; 9 bases line up with TRBD2. The CDR3 length is 18 residues. Germline-derived CDR1 and CDR2 are MGHRA and YSYEKL. CDR3 nucleotides: TGCGCCAGCAGTCAAGATCGGTATGCGGGGGGGCGCTACAATGAGCGGTTCTTC. Its protein is CASSQDRYAGGRYNERFF.

This clonotype was counted between two and nine times. The chain is built from TRBV12-3 or TRBV12-4 and TRBJ2-5; D tentatively fits TRBD1 or TRBD2 (5 bases each). Trimming shortened V by 0 bases and J by 2 bases, and 7 bases separated the two germline ends. This CDR3 comprises 14 residues. In DNA form, the CDR3 reads TGTGCCAGCAGTTTAGCGTGGGGGCAAGAGACCCAGTACTTC. Its translation is CASSLAWGQETQYF.

V gene TRBV9 combines with J gene TRBJ1-1, with D unresolved. This CDR3 has 16 residues. CDR1 is SGDLS and CDR2 is YYNGEE in the germline V gene. V was trimmed by 4 bases and J by 0 bases, leaving 16 bases between them. CDR3 bases: TGTGCCAGCAGCACCAGGCCCATACCATTGAACACTGAAGCTTTCTTT. Amino acid sequence: CASSTRPIPLNTEAFF. Full variable domain (outside the CDR3, taken from reference TRBV9 and TRBJ1-1): DSGVTQTPKHLITATGQRVTLRCSPRSGDLSVYWYQQSLDQGLQFLIQYYNGEERAKGNILERFSAQQFPDLHSELNLSSLELGDSALYFCASSTRPIPLNTEAFFGQGTRLTVV.

This sequence joins TRBV6-6 and TRBJ2-7; 11 positions agree with TRBD2. J was trimmed by 2 bases and V by 0 bases; bases with no gene match: 3. Germline V gene lookup returns CDR1 MNHNY and CDR2 SVGAGI (reference sequence). This CDR3 region has 16 residues. This CDR3 reads CASSYSLLAGAYEQYF. The CDR3, as DNA: TGTGCCAGCAGTTACTCGCTACTAGCGGGGGCCTACGAGCAGTACTTC.

In the case of this clonotype: The junction departs from the called germline gene at one end, perhaps through a read error. V and J are TRBV7-2 and TRBJ2-2; D is tentatively TRBD1 or TRBD2 (6 bases each). This CDR3 is 15 amino acids long. Germline V lookup: CDR1 SGHTA, CDR2 FQGNSA. In DNA form, the CDR3 reads TGTGCCAAAAGCGCGGGACATCAGAACACCGTGGAGCTGTTTTTT. Translating gives CAKSAGHQNTVELFF.

Only a few counts were recorded for this clonotype. V is TRBV20-1 and J is TRBJ2-7, with D maybe TRBD1 (5 bases). Germline V gene data show CDR1 as DFQATT and CDR2 as SNEGSKA (reference sequence). CDR3 size: 15 residues. Trimming removed 0 bases from V and 6 bases from J, with 18 bases in between. CDR3 loop: CSARDPRAGSIEQYF. As DNA, the CDR3 is TGCAGTGCTAGAGATCCCCGTGCAGGGTCGATCGAGCAGTACTTC.